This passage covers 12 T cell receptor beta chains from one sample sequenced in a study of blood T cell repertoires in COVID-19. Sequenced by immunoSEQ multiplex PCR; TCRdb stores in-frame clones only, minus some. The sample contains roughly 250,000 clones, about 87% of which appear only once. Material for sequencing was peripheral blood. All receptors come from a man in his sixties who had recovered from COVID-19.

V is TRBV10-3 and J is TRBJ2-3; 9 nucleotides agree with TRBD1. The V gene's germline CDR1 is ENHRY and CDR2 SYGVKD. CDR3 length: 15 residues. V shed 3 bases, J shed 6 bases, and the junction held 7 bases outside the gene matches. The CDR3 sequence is CAISEGQGSADTQYF. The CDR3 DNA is TGTGCCATCAGTGAAGGACAGGGGTCAGCGGATACGCAGTATTTT.

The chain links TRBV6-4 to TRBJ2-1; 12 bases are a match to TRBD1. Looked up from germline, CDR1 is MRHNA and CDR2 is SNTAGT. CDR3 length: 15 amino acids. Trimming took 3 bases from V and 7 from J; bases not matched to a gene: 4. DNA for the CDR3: TGTGCCAGCAGTGATGGGACAGGGGGCAGGAATGAGCAGTTCTTC. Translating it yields CASSDGTGGRNEQFF.

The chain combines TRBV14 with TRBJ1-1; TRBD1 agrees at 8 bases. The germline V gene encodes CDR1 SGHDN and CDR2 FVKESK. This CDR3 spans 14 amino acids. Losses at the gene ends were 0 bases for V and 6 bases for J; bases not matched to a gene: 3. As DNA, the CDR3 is TGTGCCAGCAGCCAAGATGCAGGGGGCTCTGAAGCTTTCTTT. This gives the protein CASSQDAGGSEAFF. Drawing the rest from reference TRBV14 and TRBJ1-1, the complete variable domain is EAGVTQFPSHSVIEKGQTVTLRCDPISGHDNLYWYRRVMGKEIKFLLHFVKESKQDESGMPNNRFLAERTGGTYSTLKVQPAELEDSGVYFCASSQDAGGSEAFFGQGTRLTVV.

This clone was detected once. The CDR3 coding sequence is TGTGCCAGCAGATTGACAGGGGCGGGTAGTATGTCGCAGTATTTT. Amino acids: CASRLTGAGSMSQYF. This chain connects TRBV6-6 to TRBJ2-3; TRBD1 matches at 8 bases. Germline CDR1 and CDR2: MNHNY and SVGAGI (reference sequence). The CDR3 has 15 amino acids. J lost 10 bases, V lost 6 bases, and 15 bases had no gene match.

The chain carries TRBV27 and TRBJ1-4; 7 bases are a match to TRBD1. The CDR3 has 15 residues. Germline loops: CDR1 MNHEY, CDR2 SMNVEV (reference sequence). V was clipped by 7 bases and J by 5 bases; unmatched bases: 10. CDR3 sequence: CASTKRQGRNEKLFF. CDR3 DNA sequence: TGTGCCAGCACCAAAAGACAGGGTCGGAATGAAAAACTGTTTTTT.

The CDR3: CASSEIIWTGSSYEQYF. CDR3 in DNA: TGTGCCAGCAGTGAAATAATCTGGACAGGGAGCTCCTACGAGCAGTACTTC. The J gene is TRBJ2-7, the V gene TRBV6-1, with 8 bases that match TRBD1. Germline V gives CDR1 MNHNS, CDR2 SASEGT. V lost 2 bases and J lost 0; bases outside the gene matches: 9. The CDR3 contains 17 residues.

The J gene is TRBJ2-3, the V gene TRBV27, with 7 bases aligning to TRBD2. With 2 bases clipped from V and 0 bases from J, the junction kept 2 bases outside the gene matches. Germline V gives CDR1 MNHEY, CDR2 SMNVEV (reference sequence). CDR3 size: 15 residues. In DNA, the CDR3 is TGTGCCAGCAGTTTAGGGCGGGGGAGCACAGATACGCAGTATTTT. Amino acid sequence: CASSLGRGSTDTQYF.

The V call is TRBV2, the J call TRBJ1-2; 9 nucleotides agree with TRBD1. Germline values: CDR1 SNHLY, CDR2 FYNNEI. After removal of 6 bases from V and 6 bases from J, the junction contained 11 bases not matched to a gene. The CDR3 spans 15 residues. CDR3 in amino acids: CASRGGGQGQDGYTF. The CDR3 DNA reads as TGTGCCAGCAGAGGGGGAGGACAGGGGCAGGATGGCTACACCTTC.

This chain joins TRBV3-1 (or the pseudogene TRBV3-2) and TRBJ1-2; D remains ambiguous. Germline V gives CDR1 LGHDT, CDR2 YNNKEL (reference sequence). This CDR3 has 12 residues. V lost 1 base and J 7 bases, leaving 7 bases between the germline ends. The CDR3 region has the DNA TGTGCCAGCAGCCAAGGCGGGATTGGCTACACCTTC. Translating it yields CASSQGGIGYTF.

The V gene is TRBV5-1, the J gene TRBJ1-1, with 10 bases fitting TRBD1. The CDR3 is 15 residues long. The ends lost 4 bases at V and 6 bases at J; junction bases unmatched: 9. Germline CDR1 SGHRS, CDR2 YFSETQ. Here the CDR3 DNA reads TGCGCCAGCAGCAACAGGGACAGGGGAATGGCTGAAGCTTTCTTT. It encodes CASSNRDRGMAEAFF.

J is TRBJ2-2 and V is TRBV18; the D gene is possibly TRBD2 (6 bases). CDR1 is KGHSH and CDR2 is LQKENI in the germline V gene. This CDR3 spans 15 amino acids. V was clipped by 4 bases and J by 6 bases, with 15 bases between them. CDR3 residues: CASSHRTRGAGELFF. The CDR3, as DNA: TGTGCCAGCTCACACCGGACCCGCGGGGCCGGGGAGCTGTTTTTT. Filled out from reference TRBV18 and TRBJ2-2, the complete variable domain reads NAGVMQNPRHLVRRRGQEARLRCSPMKGHSHVYWYRQLPEEGLKFMVYLQKENIIDESGMPKERFSAEFPKEGPSILRIQQVVRGDSAAYFCASSHRTRGAGELFFGEGSRLTVL.

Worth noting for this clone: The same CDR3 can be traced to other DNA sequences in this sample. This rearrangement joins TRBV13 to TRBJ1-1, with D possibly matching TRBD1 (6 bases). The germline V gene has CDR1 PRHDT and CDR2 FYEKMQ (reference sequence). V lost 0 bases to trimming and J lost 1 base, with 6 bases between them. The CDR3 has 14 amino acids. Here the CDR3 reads CASSLGQGNTEAFF. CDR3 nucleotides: TGTGCCAGCAGCTTAGGACAGGGGAACACTGAAGCTTTCTTT.